This TCR beta chain was sequenced for a study of cytomegalovirus exposure and HLA in healthy donors. Study results and caveats: Excluded were some V segments that proved indistinguishable, including TRBV6-2 and TRBV6-3.

PCR amplification relied on 60 Vbeta primers (plus 13 Jbeta primers). The data were produced by immunoSEQ multiplex PCR, yet TCRdb's version contains in-frame clones alone and is incomplete. The sample lists about 200,000 clones, under 80% occurring once. Per germline, CDR1 MNHEY and CDR2 SVGAGI. CDR3 length: 11 residues. V dropped 8 bases and J dropped 0 bases, with 4 bases sitting between them. A remark on this clone: The antigen remains unidentified.

The TCR was taken from a girl between 2 and 10 years old in good health and CMV-seronegative. V usage is TRBV6-5 and J usage is TRBJ1-1; D remains unclear. The sequencing input was PBMCs. This CDR3 is CASGLNTEAFF. CDR3 sequence (DNA): TGTGCCAGCGGGCTGAACACTGAAGCTTTCTTT.